The 5 T cell receptor beta chains in this list originate from one sample, sequenced in a study of blood T cell repertoires in COVID-19. Assay used: immunoSEQ multiplex PCR; TCRdb lists only in-frame clones, some missing. This sample has about 160,000 clones, with 60% to 85% found just once. The sample taken for sequencing was peripheral blood. Every receptor here comes from a man in his 60s with acute or convalescent COVID-19.

This clone was picked up a small number of times. The V gene is TRBV7-8, the J gene TRBJ1-2; no clear D gene. The germline CDR1 and CDR2 sequences are SGHVS and FQNEAQ. The CDR3 covers 12 residues. Trimming took 10 bases from V and 8 from J, leaving 17 bases between them. Written as DNA, the CDR3 is TGTGCCATCGCAGATGAGGGAGGAGGCTACACCTTC. The encoded protein is CAIADEGGGYTF.

This clone was detected once. The gene calls are TRBV3-1 (or the pseudogene TRBV3-2) and TRBJ1-2, with a weak D call TRBD1 (6 bases). With 3 bases removed from V and 4 bases from J, the gap between germline ends came to 15 bases. The CDR3 has 15 residues. Germline V lookup: CDR1 LGHDT, CDR2 YNNKEL (reference sequence). The CDR3, as DNA: TGTGCCAGCAGCCAGACCTGGACAGCACGCTATGGCTACACCTTC. Encoded protein: CASSQTWTARYGYTF.

The chain recombines TRBV5-1 with TRBJ2-7; TRBD2 aligns across 7 bases. The CDR3 is 14 residues long. Germline V gene sequence: CDR1 SGHRS, CDR2 YFSETQ. J lost 4 bases, V lost 2 bases, and 6 bases had no gene match. In DNA form, the CDR3 reads TGCGCCAGCAGCTTCGGGACTACGACTTACGAGCAGTACTTC. Its translation: CASSFGTTTYEQYF.

The genes are TRBV24-1 and TRBJ2-1; 7 bases line up with TRBD2. Trimming took 5 bases from V and 6 from J; bases not matched to a gene: 6. The CDR3 sequence is 14 residues long. Germline values: CDR1 KGHDR, CDR2 SFDVKD. CDR3: CATSVASGTNEQFF. The CDR3 DNA sequence: TGTGCCACCAGTGTGGCTAGCGGAACCAATGAGCAGTTCTTC.

The chain uses TRBV4-2 and TRBJ2-3; 8 nucleotides match TRBD2. V trimming: 1 base; J trimming: 1 base; junction bases outside the gene matches: 1. Per germline, CDR1 LGHNA and CDR2 YNFKEQ. The CDR3 totals 15 residues. As DNA, the CDR3 is TGTGCCAGCAGCCAAGCGGGGGGGGGCACAGATACGCAGTATTTT. This sequence encodes CASSQAGGGTDTQYF.